Listed below are T cell receptor beta chains from one sample, sequenced in a study of blood T cells in healthy people across ages. TCRdb ran MiXCR on the 5' RACE reads and lists one entry per CDR3 protein. The sample shows around 780,000 distinct CDR3 sequences, approximately 24% of them seen only once. These records were also assigned to another study, of T cells of mothers and their children.

The sample consisted of blood. Every receptor here comes from a boy under 18 in good health. CDR3s include the opening cysteine and the closing phenylalanine or tryptophan. A D gene is named only where the DNA matches it firmly. Only some rows state a clone size, as once, few, many or a class for expanded clones.

d_gene	j_gene	abundance	v_gene	CDR3aa	CDR3nt
NA	TRBJ2-3	few	TRBV3-1	CASSQVPTADTQYF	TGTGCCAGCAGCCAAGTACCTACCGCAGATACGCAGTATTTT
NA	TRBJ2-2	once	TRBV7-6	CASSLDNTGELFF	TGTGCCAGCAGCTTGGACAACACCGGGGAGCTGTTTTTT
NA	TRBJ2-1	NA	TRBV28	CASSLSSGWNEQFF	TGTGCCAGCAGTTTATCCTCAGGGTGGAATGAGCAGTTCTTC
TRBD1	TRBJ1-3	few	TRBV11-2	CASSSGTGRNTIYF	TGTGCCAGCAGTTCCGGGACAGGGCGAAACACCATATATTTT
NA	TRBJ2-7	NA	TRBV14	CASSQPRLGSSYEQYF	TGTGCCAGCAGCCAACCTCGCCTCGGGAGCTCCTACGAGCAGTACTTC
NA	TRBJ2-1	NA	TRBV7-9	CASSLEGTNEQFF	TGTGCCAGCAGCTTAGAGGGCACCAATGAGCAGTTCTTC
TRBD1	TRBJ2-7	NA	TRBV7-9	CASSSQERQGDSYEQYF	TGTGCCAGCAGCTCCCAGGAGAGGCAGGGGGACTCCTACGAGCAGTACTTC
NA	TRBJ2-1	few	TRBV27	CASSLSFTYNEQFF	TGTGCCAGCAGTTTATCATTTACCTACAATGAGCAGTTCTTC
NA	TRBJ2-1	NA	TRBV27	CASSLSIWNEQFF	TGTGCCAGCAGTTTATCGATTTGGAATGAGCAGTTCTTC
TRBD2	TRBJ2-1	NA	TRBV2	CASKSSGSYNEQFF	TGTGCCAGCAAGTCTAGCGGGTCCTACAATGAGCAGTTCTTC
NA	TRBJ1-1	NA	TRBV10-3	CAISSDRNTEAFF	TGTGCCATCAGTTCAGACAGGAACACTGAAGCTTTCTTT
NA	TRBJ1-4	NA	TRBV6-1	CASSVILVPSEKLFF	TGTGCCAGCAGTGTAATCCTTGTTCCTTCTGAAAAACTGTTTTTT
NA	TRBJ2-3	few	TRBV5-1	CASSPGQGGDTQYF	TGCGCCAGCAGCCCAGGTCAGGGGGGAGATACGCAGTATTTT
TRBD2	TRBJ2-7	NA	TRBV20-1	CSARDLSRTSYPYEQYF	TGCAGTGCTAGAGATCTTTCGCGGACTAGCTACCCCTACGAGCAGTACTTC
NA	TRBJ2-1	once	TRBV20-1	CSADFGVSSYNEQFF	TGCAGTGCCGACTTTGGGGTAAGCTCCTACAATGAGCAGTTCTTC
TRBD1	TRBJ2-5	NA	TRBV20-1	CSARTTGGAGFSQETQYF	TGCAGTGCTCGAACCACAGGGGGCGCGGGGTTCAGCCAAGAGACCCAGTACTTC
NA	TRBJ2-3	once	TRBV5-1	CASRTRRGNTDTQYF	TGCGCCAGCAGGACCAGACGGGGGAACACAGATACGCAGTATTTT
NA	TRBJ1-6	few	TRBV27	CASSFAGRRNSPLHF	TGTGCCAGCAGTTTTGCGGGACGAAGGAATTCACCCCTCCACTTT
NA	TRBJ2-3	NA	TRBV27	CASSPGQTGTQYF	TGTGCCAGCAGCCCCGGCCAAACGGGTACGCAGTATTTT
NA	TRBJ2-2	NA	TRBV5-6	CASTQGGSGVIGELFF	TGTGCCAGCACTCAGGGGGGTAGCGGGGTCATCGGGGAGCTGTTTTTT